What follows describes a single TCR beta chain. CDR1 is KGHSH, CDR2 LQKENI, per germline. The CDR3 length is 14 residues. V lost 5 bases and J lost 1; bases outside the gene matches: 5. This sample was included in a study of cytomegalovirus exposure and HLA in healthy donors. The PCR ran on 60 Vbeta and 13 Jbeta primers. TCRdb keeps only in-frame clones here, not all; method: immunoSEQ multiplex PCR. The table includes 150,000 to 200,000 clones, approximately 79% detected once. The sequence was obtained from a man aged 35 to 55 in good health and CMV-seropositive. This chain links TRBV18 with TRBJ2-7, with 7 bases aligning to TRBD1. The material sequenced was PBMCs. The CDR3 nucleotides are TGTGCCAGCTCAACCCGACAGGGTTCCTACGAGCAGTACTTC. Amino acids: CASSTRQGSYEQYF.